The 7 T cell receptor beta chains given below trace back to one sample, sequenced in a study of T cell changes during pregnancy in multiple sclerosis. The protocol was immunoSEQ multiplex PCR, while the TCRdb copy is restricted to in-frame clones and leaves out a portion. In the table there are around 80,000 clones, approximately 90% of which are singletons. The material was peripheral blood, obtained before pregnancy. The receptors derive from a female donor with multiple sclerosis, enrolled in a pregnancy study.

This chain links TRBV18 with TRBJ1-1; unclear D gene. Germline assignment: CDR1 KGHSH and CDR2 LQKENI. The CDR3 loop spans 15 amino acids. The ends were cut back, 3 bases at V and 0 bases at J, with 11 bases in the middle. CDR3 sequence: CASSPPGGVNTEAFF. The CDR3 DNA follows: TGTGCCAGCTCACCCCCCGGCGGGGTGAACACTGAAGCTTTCTTT.

The CDR3 reads CASSQAGDTGELFF. CDR3 nucleotides: TGCGCCAGCAGCCAAGCCGGGGATACCGGGGAGCTGTTTTTT. The rearrangement links TRBV4-1 to TRBJ2-2, with D maybe TRBD2 (5 bases). Looked up from germline, CDR1 is MGHRA and CDR2 is YSYEKL. The germline V and J ends were trimmed by 1 base and 5 bases, with 8 bases remaining between them. The CDR3 covers 14 residues.

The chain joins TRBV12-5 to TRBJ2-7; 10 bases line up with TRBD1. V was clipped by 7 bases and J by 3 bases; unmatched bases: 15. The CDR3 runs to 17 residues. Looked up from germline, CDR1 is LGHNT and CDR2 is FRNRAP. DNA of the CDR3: TGTGCTAGTGAGTATGATCACCCGGGACAGGGGTTCTACGAGCAGTACTTC. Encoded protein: CASEYDHPGQGFYEQYF. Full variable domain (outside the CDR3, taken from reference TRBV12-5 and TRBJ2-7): DARVTQTPRHKVTEMGQEVTMRCQPILGHNTVFWYRQTMMQGLELLAYFRNRAPLDDSGMPKDRFSAEMPDATLATLKIQPSEPRDSAVYFCASEYDHPGQGFYEQYFGPGTRLTVT.

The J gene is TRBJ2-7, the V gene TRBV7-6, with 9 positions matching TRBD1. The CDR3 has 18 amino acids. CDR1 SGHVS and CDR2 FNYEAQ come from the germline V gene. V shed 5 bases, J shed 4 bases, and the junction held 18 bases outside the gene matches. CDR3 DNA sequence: TGTGCCAGCAGCCGCATGCCAGGGTCAGGGACAGGGCTATACGAGCAGTACTTC. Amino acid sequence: CASSRMPGSGTGLYEQYF.

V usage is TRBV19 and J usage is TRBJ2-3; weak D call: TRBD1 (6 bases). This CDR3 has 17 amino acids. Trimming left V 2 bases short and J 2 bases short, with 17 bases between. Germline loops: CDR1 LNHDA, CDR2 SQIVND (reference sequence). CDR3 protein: CASSIPTGPPSTDTQYF. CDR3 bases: TGTGCCAGTAGTATACCAACAGGGCCCCCCTCCACAGATACGCAGTATTTT.

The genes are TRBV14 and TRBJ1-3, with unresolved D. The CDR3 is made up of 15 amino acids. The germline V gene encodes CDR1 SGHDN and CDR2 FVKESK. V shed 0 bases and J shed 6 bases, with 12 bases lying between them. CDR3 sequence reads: CASSQDGERTNTIYF. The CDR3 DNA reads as TGTGCCAGCAGCCAAGACGGGGAGAGGACAAACACCATATATTTT.

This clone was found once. CDR3 in DNA: TGTGCCAGCAGTTTATCGGGCGAGAGCTATGGCTACACCTTC. Translating it yields CASSLSGESYGYTF. This sequence joins TRBV27 and TRBJ1-2; D gene unclear. V gave up 0 bases and J gave up 4 bases, with 9 bases separating them. The germline V gene has CDR1 MNHEY and CDR2 SMNVEV (reference sequence). The CDR3 covers 14 residues.